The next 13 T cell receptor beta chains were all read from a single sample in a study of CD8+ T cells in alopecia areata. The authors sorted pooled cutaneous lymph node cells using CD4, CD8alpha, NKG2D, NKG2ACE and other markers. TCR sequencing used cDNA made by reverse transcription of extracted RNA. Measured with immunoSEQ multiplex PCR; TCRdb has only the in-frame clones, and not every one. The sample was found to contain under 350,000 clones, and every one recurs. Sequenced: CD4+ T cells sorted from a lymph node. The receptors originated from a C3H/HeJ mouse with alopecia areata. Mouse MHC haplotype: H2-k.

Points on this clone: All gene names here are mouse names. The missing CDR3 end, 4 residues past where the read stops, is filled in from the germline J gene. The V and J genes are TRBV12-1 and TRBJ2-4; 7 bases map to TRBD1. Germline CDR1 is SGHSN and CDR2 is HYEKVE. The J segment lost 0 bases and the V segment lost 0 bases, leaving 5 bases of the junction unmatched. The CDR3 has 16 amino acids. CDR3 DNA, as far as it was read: TGTGCCAGCTCTCTCTCCGGGACAGTTAGTCAAAAC. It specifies CASSLSGTVSQN. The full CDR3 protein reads CASSLSGTVSQNTLYF.

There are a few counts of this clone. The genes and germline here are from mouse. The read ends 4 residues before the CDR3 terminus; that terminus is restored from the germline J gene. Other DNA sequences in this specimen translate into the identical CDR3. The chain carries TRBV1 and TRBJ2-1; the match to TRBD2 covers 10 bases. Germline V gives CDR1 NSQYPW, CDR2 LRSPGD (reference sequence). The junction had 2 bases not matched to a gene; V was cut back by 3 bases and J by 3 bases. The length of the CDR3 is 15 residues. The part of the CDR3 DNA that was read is TGCACCTGCAGTGCCGACTGGGGGGTCTATGCT. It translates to CTCSADWGVYA. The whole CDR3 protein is CTCSADWGVYAEQFF.

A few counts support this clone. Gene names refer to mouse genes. CDR3 amino acids: CASSNLGGRDAETLYF. CDR3 DNA (partial): TGTGCCAGCAGTAATCTCGGGGGGCGGGATGCAGAA. This rearrangement joins TRBV19 to TRBJ2-3; maybe TRBD2 (7 bases). With the read ending 4 residues before the CDR3 end, the germline J gene is used to fill in that end. CDR1 is FNHDT and CDR2 is SITEND in the germline V gene (reference sequence). The V and J ends lost 3 bases and 2 bases respectively, with 16 bases between them. The CDR3 is 16 amino acids.

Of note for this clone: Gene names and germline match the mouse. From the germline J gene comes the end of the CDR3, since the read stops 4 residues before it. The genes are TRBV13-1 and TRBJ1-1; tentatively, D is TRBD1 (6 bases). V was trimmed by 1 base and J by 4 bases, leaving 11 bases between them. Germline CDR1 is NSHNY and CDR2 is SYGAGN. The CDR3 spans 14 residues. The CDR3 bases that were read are TGTGCCAGCAGTGATCAGGGGAGGGGCACA. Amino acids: CASSDQGRGT. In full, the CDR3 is CASSDQGRGTEVFF.

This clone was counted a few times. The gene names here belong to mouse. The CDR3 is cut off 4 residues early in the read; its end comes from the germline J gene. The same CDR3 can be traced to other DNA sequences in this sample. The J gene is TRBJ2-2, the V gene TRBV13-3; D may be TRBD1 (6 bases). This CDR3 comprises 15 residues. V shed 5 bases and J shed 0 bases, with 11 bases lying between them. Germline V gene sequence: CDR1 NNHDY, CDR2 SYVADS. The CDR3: CASSPGQANTGQLYF. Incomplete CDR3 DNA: TGTGCCAGCAGCCCGGGACAAGCAAACACCGGG.

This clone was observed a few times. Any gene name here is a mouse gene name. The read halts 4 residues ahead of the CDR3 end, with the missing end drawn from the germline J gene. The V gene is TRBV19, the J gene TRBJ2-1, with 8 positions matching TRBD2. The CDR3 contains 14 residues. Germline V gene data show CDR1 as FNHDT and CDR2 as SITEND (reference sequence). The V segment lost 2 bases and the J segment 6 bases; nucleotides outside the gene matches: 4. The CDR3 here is CASSMGGARAEQFF. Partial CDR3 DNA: TGTGCCAGCAGTATGGGGGGGGCGCGTGCT.

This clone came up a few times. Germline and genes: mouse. CDR3 bases read: TGTGCCAGCAAGGGACAGGGGGCTGTATATGCT. Translating it yields CASKGQGAVYA. In full, the CDR3 reads CASKGQGAVYAEQFF. The J gene is TRBJ2-1, the V gene TRBV13-1, with TRBD1 identical over 12 bases. The CDR3 extends 4 residues past the end of the read, so its final part is completed from the germline J gene. Trimming took 6 bases from V and 4 from J; bases not matched to a gene: 5. CDR3 length: 15 amino acids. Looked up from germline, CDR1 is NSHNY and CDR2 is SYGAGN.

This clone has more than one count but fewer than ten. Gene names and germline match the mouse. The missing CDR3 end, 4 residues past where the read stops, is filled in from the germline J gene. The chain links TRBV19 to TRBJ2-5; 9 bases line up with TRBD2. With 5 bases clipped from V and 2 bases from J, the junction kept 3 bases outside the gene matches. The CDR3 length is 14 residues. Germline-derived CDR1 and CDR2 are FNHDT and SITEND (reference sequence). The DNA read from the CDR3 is TGTGCCAGCAGCGGGACTGGGATCCAAGAC. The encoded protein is CASSGTGIQD. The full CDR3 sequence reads CASSGTGIQDTQYF. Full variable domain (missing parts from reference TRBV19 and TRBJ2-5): GGIITQTPKFLIGQEGQKLTLKCQQNFNHDTMYWYRQDSGKGLRLIYYSITENDLQKGDLSEGYDASREKKSSFSLTVTSAQKNEMAVFLCASSGTGIQDTQYFGPGTRLLVL.

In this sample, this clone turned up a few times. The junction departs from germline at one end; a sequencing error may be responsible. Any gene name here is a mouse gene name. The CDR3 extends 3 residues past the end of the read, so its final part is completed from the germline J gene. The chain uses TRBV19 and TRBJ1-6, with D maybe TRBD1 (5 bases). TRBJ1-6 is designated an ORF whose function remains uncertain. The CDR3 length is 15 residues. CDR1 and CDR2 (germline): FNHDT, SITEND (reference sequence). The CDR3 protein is CAGSIQGSYNSPLYF. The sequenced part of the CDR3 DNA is TGTGCCGGCAGTATCCAGGGATCCTATAATTCGCCC.

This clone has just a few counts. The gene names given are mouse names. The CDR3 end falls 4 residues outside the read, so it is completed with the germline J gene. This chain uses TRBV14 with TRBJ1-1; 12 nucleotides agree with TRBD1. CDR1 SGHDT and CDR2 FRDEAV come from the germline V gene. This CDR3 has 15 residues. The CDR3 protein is CASSPPGQGAREVFF. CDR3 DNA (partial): TGTGCCAGCAGCCCCCCGGGACAGGGGGCGCGA.

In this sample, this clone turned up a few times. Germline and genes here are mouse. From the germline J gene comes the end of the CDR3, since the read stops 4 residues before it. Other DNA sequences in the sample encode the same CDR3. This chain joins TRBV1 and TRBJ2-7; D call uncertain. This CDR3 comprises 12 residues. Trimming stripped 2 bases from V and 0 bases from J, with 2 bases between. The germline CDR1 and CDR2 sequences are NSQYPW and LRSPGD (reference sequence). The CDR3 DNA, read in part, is TGCACCTGCAGTGCAAGCTCCTAT. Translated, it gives CTCSASSY. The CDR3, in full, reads CTCSASSYEQYF.

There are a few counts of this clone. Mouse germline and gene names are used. CDR3: CASSGQTGGADEQYF. The CDR3 DNA, read in part, is TGTGCCAGCAGTGGGCAGACTGGGGGGGCGGAT. The V call is TRBV13-1, the J call TRBJ2-7; TRBD2 matches 12 bases. The read terminates 4 residues ahead of where the CDR3 ends, so the germline J gene completes it. The CDR3 spans 15 residues. Germline-derived CDR1 and CDR2 are NSHNY and SYGAGN.

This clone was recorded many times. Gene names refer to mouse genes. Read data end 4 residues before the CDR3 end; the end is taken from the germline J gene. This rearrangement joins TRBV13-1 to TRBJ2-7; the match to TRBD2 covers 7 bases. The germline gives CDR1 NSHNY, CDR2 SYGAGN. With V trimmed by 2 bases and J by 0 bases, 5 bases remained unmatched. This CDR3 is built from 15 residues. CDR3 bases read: TGTGCCAGCAGTGAAGACTGGGCGAGCTCCTAT. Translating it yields CASSEDWASSY. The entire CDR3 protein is CASSEDWASSYEQYF.